A single sample is the source of the 23 T cell receptor beta chains below, sequenced in a study of blood T cell repertoires in COVID-19. Assay: immunoSEQ multiplex PCR; the TCRdb copy retains only in-frame clones and omits some. The table includes fewer than 250,000 clones, around four fifths detected once. Sequencing was done on a sample of peripheral blood. The source is a woman aged 55-75 years with active or convalescent COVID-19.

The chain combines TRBV6-2 or TRBV6-3 with TRBJ2-7; no reliable D call. CDR1 MNHEY and CDR2 SVGEGT come from the germline V gene. The CDR3 totals 12 residues. Trimming pared 4 bases from V and 3 bases from J, leaving 7 bases between. In DNA, the CDR3 is TGTGCCAGCAGTTTGACTGTCTACGAGCAGTACGTC. Translating it yields CASSLTVYEQYV.

This clone was found a few times. The J gene is TRBJ2-2, the V gene TRBV7-3; 12 bases are a match to TRBD2. Trimming removed 2 bases from V and 6 bases from J; junction bases left unmatched: 7. This CDR3 has 17 residues. Germline-derived CDR1 and CDR2 are SGHTA and FQGTGA. The CDR3 sequence: CASSLVLASGRAGELFF. The DNA for the CDR3 is TGTGCCAGCAGCTTAGTGTTGGCTAGCGGGAGGGCCGGGGAGCTGTTTTTT.

The chain has TRBV12-2 and TRBJ2-1; the D segment call TRBD2 is taken from the table without a DNA check. TRBV12-2 represents a pseudogene. This CDR3 region has 14 residues. The CDR3 DNA is TGTGCAAACTACGGGGGGAGCTCCTACAATGAGCAGTTCTTC. The encoded protein is CANYGGSSYNEQFF.

This chain links TRBV6-2 or TRBV6-3 with TRBJ2-7; 7 nucleotides match TRBD2. The CDR3 covers 13 residues. From germline, CDR1 is MNHEY and CDR2 SVGEGT. V was pared by 2 bases and J by 4 bases, with 2 bases of the junction left unmatched. The CDR3 DNA is TGTGCCAGCAGTTACGGGGAGGGTTACGAGCAGTACGTC. Its protein product is CASSYGEGYEQYV.

The chain has TRBV9 and TRBJ1-2; D might be TRBD1 (5 bases). V was shortened by 0 bases and J by 5 bases, with 11 bases between the two germline ends. Germline CDR1 reads SGDLS; CDR2 reads YYNGEE. The length of the CDR3 is 14 residues. CDR3 sequence: CASSVGGRAYGYTF. For the CDR3, the DNA is TGTGCCAGCAGCGTAGGTGGCAGGGCGTATGGCTACACCTTC.

This clone was seen just once. The J gene is TRBJ2-5, the V gene TRBV3-1 (or the pseudogene TRBV3-2); no reliable D call. CDR3 length: 14 residues. Germline V lookup: CDR1 LGHDT, CDR2 YNNKEL (reference sequence). Trimming shortened V by 1 base and J by 3 bases, and 9 bases separated the two germline ends. The chain's CDR3 is CASSQVAVKETQYF. CDR3 nucleotides: TGTGCCAGCAGCCAAGTGGCAGTTAAAGAGACCCAGTACTTC.

This chain joins TRBV3-1 (or the pseudogene TRBV3-2) and TRBJ1-2; 7 bases are shared with TRBD1. From germline, CDR1 is LGHDT and CDR2 YNNKEL (reference sequence). The trim removed 1 base at V and 3 bases at J, leaving 8 bases unmatched. This CDR3 is built from 16 residues. CDR3 protein: CASSQADRAVDYGYTF. DNA for the CDR3: TGTGCCAGCAGCCAAGCAGACAGGGCAGTAGACTATGGCTACACCTTC.

The chain combines TRBV4-1 with TRBJ2-5, with D maybe TRBD1 (5 bases). The CDR3 runs to 15 residues. CDR1 is MGHRA, CDR2 YSYEKL, per germline. V gave up 1 base and J gave up 2 bases, with 11 bases separating them. In DNA form, the CDR3 reads TGCGCCAGCAGCCAAGGGTGGGGCACACAAGAGACCCAGTACTTC. It codes for CASSQGWGTQETQYF.

The genes are TRBV9 and TRBJ2-7; 10 positions match TRBD2. The CDR3 is 15 amino acids. V lost 2 bases and J lost 3; bases outside the gene matches: 5. CDR1 and CDR2 from the germline V gene are SGDLS and YYNGEE. Here the CDR3 DNA reads TGTGCCAGCAGCGTGGGACTAGCGAACTACTACGAGCAGTACTTC. Amino acid sequence: CASSVGLANYYEQYF.

The rearrangement links TRBV7-9 to TRBJ2-2, with TRBD2 identical over 11 bases. Germline V gene data show CDR1 as SEHNR and CDR2 as FQNEAQ (reference sequence). This CDR3 is built from 16 residues. Trimming cost V 5 bases and J 6 bases; bases outside gene matches: 8. The DNA of the CDR3 is TGTGCCAGCAGCCCACTAGCGGGGGATGCGTCCGGGGAGCTGTTTTTT. Translating gives CASSPLAGDASGELFF. Combining the CDR3 with reference TRBV7-9 and TRBJ2-2 gives the whole variable domain DTGVSQNPRHKITKRGQNVTFRCDPISEHNRLYWYRQTLGQGPEFLTYFQNEAQLEKSRLLSDRFSAERPKGSFSTLEIQRTEQGDSAMYLCASSPLAGDASGELFFGEGSRLTVL.

This chain connects TRBV4-1 to TRBJ2-5; 7 bases agree with TRBD1. CDR3 size: 13 residues. Per germline, CDR1 MGHRA and CDR2 YSYEKL. The junction had 3 bases not matched to a gene; V was cut back by 4 bases and J by 4 bases. The CDR3 reads CASSPYRGETQYF. The CDR3 region has the DNA TGCGCCAGCAGCCCTTACAGGGGAGAGACCCAGTACTTC.

This sequence joins TRBV19 and TRBJ1-2; 7 bases line up with TRBD1. Germline CDR1 and CDR2: LNHDA and SQIVND (reference sequence). The CDR3 is made up of 15 amino acids. V was clipped by 7 bases and J by 2 bases; unmatched bases: 10. The CDR3 DNA reads as TGTGCCAGTAATAGCAGGGACAGAGGCAACTATGGCTACACCTTC. Residues: CASNSRDRGNYGYTF.

The V gene is TRBV19, the J gene TRBJ2-7, with D perhaps TRBD1 (6 bases). Germline CDR1 is LNHDA and CDR2 is SQIVND (reference sequence). The CDR3 spans 13 residues. V was shortened by 4 bases and J by 2 bases, with 9 bases between the two germline ends. The CDR3 DNA reads as TGTGCCAGTAGTACGACAGGAGCCTACGAGCAGTACTTC. Amino acid sequence: CASSTTGAYEQYF.

The chain uses TRBV5-1 and TRBJ1-4, with 7 bases lining up with TRBD1. CDR3 length: 13 residues. From germline, CDR1 is SGHRS and CDR2 YFSETQ. V dropped 5 bases and J dropped 5; count of bases not matched to a gene: 3. CDR3 bases: TGCGCCAGCAGTGACAGGGAAAATGAAAAACTGTTTTTT. Its translation: CASSDRENEKLFF.

V and J are TRBV11-3 and TRBJ2-7; 11 bases agree with TRBD2. Per the germline V gene, CDR1 is SGHNT and CDR2 is YENEEA. The junction had 7 bases not matched to a gene; V was cut back by 1 base and J by 8 bases. CDR3 length equals 15 residues. CDR3 nucleotide sequence: TGTGCCAGCAGCTTAGTGCGGCTAGCGGGGGGCCAGCAGTACGTC. Translating gives CASSLVRLAGGQQYV.

Here the CDR3 DNA reads TGTGCCAGCAGTTCACGGAGGGGCAAAAACATTCAGTACTTC. Protein product: CASSSRRGKNIQYF. The rearrangement links TRBV28 to TRBJ2-4, with TRBD2 as a possible D gene (6 bases). The CDR3 has 14 residues. V gave up 4 bases and J gave up 3 bases, with 10 bases separating them. Germline assignment: CDR1 MDHEN and CDR2 SYDVKM.

The J gene is TRBJ2-1, the V gene TRBV7-2, with 8 positions matching TRBD1. The CDR3 extends over 15 amino acids. V shed 1 base and J 3 bases; nucleotides not matched to a gene: 2. CDR1 is SGHTA and CDR2 is FQGNSA in the germline V gene. The chain's CDR3 is CASSLDRGDYNEQFF. The DNA of the CDR3 is TGTGCCAGCAGCTTAGACAGGGGGGACTACAATGAGCAGTTCTTC.

The chain is built from TRBV29-1 and TRBJ1-1; weak D call: TRBD1 (5 bases). This CDR3 comprises 12 residues. V was clipped by 6 bases and J by 1 base, with 9 bases between them. Germline values: CDR1 SQVTM, CDR2 ANQGSEA. In nucleotides, the CDR3 is TGCAGCGTCAAGCAGGGGAACACTGAAGCTTTCTTT. This translates into CSVKQGNTEAFF. Drawing the rest from reference TRBV29-1 and TRBJ1-1, the complete variable domain is SAVISQKPSRDICQRGTSLTIQCQVDSQVTMMFWYRQQPGQSLTLIATANQGSEATYESGFVIDKFPISRPNLTFSTLTVSNMSPEDSSIYLCSVKQGNTEAFFGQGTRLTVV.

This sequence joins TRBV19 and TRBJ2-5; 7 bases match TRBD2. In germline, CDR1 is LNHDA, CDR2 SQIVND (reference sequence). The ends lost 3 bases at V and 1 base at J; junction bases unmatched: 11. There are 17 residues in the CDR3. The CDR3: CASSINPSGGGQETQYF. CDR3 nucleotide sequence: TGTGCCAGTAGTATTAATCCTAGCGGTGGTGGCCAAGAGACCCAGTACTTC.

The gene calls are TRBV12-1 and TRBJ1-2; the tabulated D call, TRBD1, remains unverified against the DNA. TRBV12-1 is a pseudogene locus. The CDR3 runs to 14 residues. CDR3 loop: CASSFLGAGYGYTF. In nucleotides, the CDR3 is TGTGCCAGCAGCTTTCTGGGGGCGGGCTATGGCTACACCTTC.

This chain joins TRBV19 and TRBJ1-4, with 10 bases lining up with TRBD1. The V and J ends lost 3 bases and 8 bases, in that order; junction bases with no gene match: 3. This CDR3 has 14 amino acids. CDR1 is LNHDA, CDR2 SQIVND, per germline (reference sequence). The CDR3 here is CASSMGQGREKLFF. The CDR3 DNA is TGTGCCAGTAGTATGGGACAGGGGAGAGAAAAACTGTTTTTT.

This rearrangement joins TRBV9 to TRBJ2-3, with 16 bases that match TRBD2. Germline-derived CDR1 and CDR2 are SGDLS and YYNGEE. The CDR3 runs to 14 residues. V trimming: 7 bases; J trimming: 6 bases; junction bases outside the gene matches: 2. CDR3 in DNA: TGTGCCAGCGGGGGACTAGCGGGAGGGGATACGCAGTATTTT. As protein: CASGGLAGGDTQYF.

The chain joins TRBV9 to TRBJ2-1, with TRBD2 matching over 14 bases. The length of the CDR3 is 14 residues. CDR1 and CDR2 (germline): SGDLS, YYNGEE. The V and J ends lost 3 bases and 8 bases, in that order; junction bases with no gene match: 1. CDR3 sequence: CASSATSGGDEQFF. The CDR3 DNA reads TGTGCCAGCAGCGCGACTAGCGGGGGGGATGAGCAGTTCTTC.